Listed below are T cell receptor beta chains from one sample, sequenced in a study of blood T cell repertoires in COVID-19. Clones were sequenced by immunoSEQ multiplex PCR, and TCRdb holds only the in-frame ones, with some missing. This sample has 200,000 to 250,000 clones, with roughly 90% found just once. The sample taken for sequencing was PBMCs or T cells enriched from blood (not recorded which). These receptors were taken from a woman between 25 and 40 years old who had recovered from COVID-19. The CDR3 runs from the conserved cysteine through the conserved F or W.

V,J,CDR3
TRBV7-3,TRBJ1-1,CASSLTAMNTEAFF
TRBV9,TRBJ1-6,CASSVVGGRNSPLHF
TRBV19,TRBJ1-2,CASSIWQGVGYTF
TRBV4-1,TRBJ2-1,CASSQGSGGLREQFF
TRBV27,TRBJ1-1,CASSLATGYTEAFF
TRBV15,TRBJ1-2,CATSRNRPNYGYTF
TRBV19,TRBJ1-5,CASLNRDRGNQPQHF
TRBV29-1,TRBJ2-7,CSVEESSYEQYF
TRBV12-3/TRBV12-4,TRBJ2-1,CASSFGVWDEQFF
TRBV19,TRBJ1-4,CASSLPGQGNEKLFF
TRBV19,TRBJ1-2,CASSKGLRGGYTF
TRBV7-6,TRBJ1-2,CASSPAWGTGGPGGYTF
TRBV2,TRBJ1-6,CASSETIPYSPLHF
TRBV7-6,TRBJ2-3,CASSPRDSTDTQYF
TRBV18,TRBJ2-1,CASSGQGYNEQFF
TRBV11-2,TRBJ2-7,CASSSILTSYEQYF
TRBV18,TRBJ1-2,CASSPVGVYGYTF